The 23 T cell receptor beta chains in this list originate from one sample, sequenced in a study of cytomegalovirus exposure and HLA in healthy donors (dated by TCRdb to about 2017). The method behind the library was the immunoSEQ multiplex PCR assay. For the multiplex PCR, a mixture combining 60 forward primers for TCR Vbeta segments and 13 reverse primers for TCR Jbeta segments was used. What TCRdb holds here is the immuneACCESS table cut down to in-frame rearrangements. Part of the clones is not present; checked against another copy, under half of the missing clones reflect an unresolved V gene, and the others are unexplained. The table for this sample lists approximately 190,000 clones; around 83% of them were counted only once. Of the sample, less than 2% falls within the top ten clones. Sequenced material: PBMCs. The source is a man aged 35 to 55 in good health and CMV-seropositive.

The chain employs TRBV6-6 and TRBJ1-5, with D perhaps matching TRBD1 (5 bases). The germline V gene encodes CDR1 MNHNY and CDR2 SVGAGI (reference sequence). The V gene lost 2 bases and the J gene lost 5 bases, with 10 bases spanning the gap. CDR3 length: 14 residues. The CDR3: CASSYGQGHQPQHF. The CDR3 nucleotides read TGTGCCAGCAGTTACGGGCAGGGCCATCAGCCCCAGCATTTT.

This rearrangement joins TRBV7-3 to TRBJ2-6; D ambiguous. CDR1 and CDR2 from the germline V gene are SGHTA and FQGTGA. The CDR3 is made up of 13 amino acids. V was pared by 5 bases and J by 2 bases, with 4 bases between. The CDR3: CASSGPGANVLTF. CDR3 bases: TGTGCCAGCAGCGGCCCTGGGGCCAACGTCCTGACTTTC.

The rearrangement links TRBV4-1 to TRBJ2-3; TRBD2 aligns across 8 bases. Trimming took 0 bases from V and 5 from J; bases not matched to a gene: 7. Per germline, CDR1 MGHRA and CDR2 YSYEKL. This CDR3 region has 16 residues. Here the CDR3 DNA reads TGCGCCAGCAGCCAAGAAAAAGCGGGAGTGTTAGATACGCAGTATTTT. Protein sequence: CASSQEKAGVLDTQYF.

The chain joins TRBV9 to TRBJ2-6; D is ambiguous. V gave up 0 bases and J gave up 0 bases, with 10 bases separating them. Germline CDR1 is SGDLS and CDR2 is YYNGEE. CDR3 length equals 17 residues. CDR3 DNA: TGTGCCAGCAGCGTAGCTCCCCGGTTCTCTGGGGCCAACGTCCTGACTTTC. Its translation is CASSVAPRFSGANVLTF.

The chain couples TRBV7-2 to TRBJ2-1, with 12 bases aligning to TRBD2. CDR3 size: 15 residues. With V trimmed by 3 bases and J by 14 bases, 11 bases remained unmatched. Germline V gene sequence: CDR1 SGHTA, CDR2 FQGNSA. CDR3 sequence: CASSFDLAGGPEKFF. CDR3 nucleotides: TGTGCCAGCAGCTTTGATCTAGCGGGAGGGCCAGAGAAGTTCTTC.

This sequence joins TRBV5-5 and TRBJ1-2; D might be TRBD1 (5 bases). The germline V and J ends were trimmed by 0 bases and 1 base, with 13 bases remaining between them. The V gene's germline CDR1 is SGHKS and CDR2 YYEKEE (reference sequence). The CDR3 loop spans 16 amino acids. The CDR3 nucleotides read TGTGCCAGCAGCTTGGCGGGCGGGGCCGGTAACTATGGCTACACCTTC. This sequence encodes CASSLAGGAGNYGYTF.

The rearrangement links TRBV5-1 to TRBJ2-2; D remains ambiguous. With 0 bases removed from V and 6 bases from J, the gap between germline ends came to 6 bases. The germline V gene has CDR1 SGHRS and CDR2 YFSETQ. The CDR3 covers 13 residues. The CDR3 sequence: CASSLEQAGELFF. CDR3 bases: TGCGCCAGCAGCTTGGAGCAGGCCGGGGAGCTGTTTTTT.

This chain joins TRBV2 and TRBJ2-7, with D possibly matching TRBD2 (5 bases). There are 13 residues in the CDR3. Per the germline V gene, CDR1 is SNHLY and CDR2 is FYNNEI. V shed 3 bases and J shed 3 bases, with 9 bases lying between them. CDR3 sequence reads: CASSEGVGYEQYF. CDR3 coding DNA: TGTGCCAGCAGTGAGGGAGTTGGCTACGAGCAGTACTTC.

The chain employs TRBV2 and TRBJ2-7, with 12 bases identical to TRBD2. Trimming cost V 6 bases and J 3 bases; bases outside gene matches: 15. Germline lookup yields CDR1 SNHLY and CDR2 FYNNEI. The CDR3 covers 18 residues. CDR3 in amino acids: CASRPPPSGRDTDYEQYF. In DNA, the CDR3 is TGTGCCAGCAGACCCCCCCCTAGCGGGAGGGATACCGACTACGAGCAGTACTTC.

The rearrangement joins TRBV28 to TRBJ1-3, with no clear D. This CDR3 has 14 residues. The V and J ends lost 4 bases and 0 bases respectively, with 7 bases between them. Germline V gene lookup returns CDR1 MDHEN and CDR2 SYDVKM. The CDR3 DNA reads TGTGCCAGCAGTTCACGGTACTCTGGAAACACCATATATTTT. Protein: CASSSRYSGNTIYF. The whole variable domain, filled in from reference TRBV28 and TRBJ1-3, reads DVKVTQSSRYLVKRTGEKVFLECVQDMDHENMFWYRQDPGLGLRLIYFSYDVKMKEKGDIPEGYSVSREKKERFSLILESASTNQTSMYLCASSSRYSGNTIYFGEGSWLTVV.

The V and J genes are TRBV6-5 and TRBJ2-7, with a tentative D call TRBD2 (5 bases). CDR3 length: 15 amino acids. The V and J ends lost 0 bases and 3 bases respectively, with 12 bases between them. CDR1 is MNHEY and CDR2 is SVGAGI in the germline V gene. The CDR3, as DNA: TGTGCCAGCAGTTACTCTAGGACTGTAATCTACGAGCAGTACTTC. As protein: CASSYSRTVIYEQYF.

The chain is built from TRBV11-2 and TRBJ1-2; 7 positions match TRBD1. V lost 11 bases, J lost 6 bases, and 9 bases stayed unmatched. Germline V gene data show CDR1 as SGHAT and CDR2 as FQNNGV. CDR3 size: 12 residues. CDR3 DNA: TGTGCCGGACGAGAAGGGGGCGATGGCTACACCTTC. This translates into CAGREGGDGYTF. The entire variable domain, with the rest obtained from reference TRBV11-2 and TRBJ1-2, is as follows: EAGVAQSPRYKIIEKRQSVAFWCNPISGHATLYWYQQILGQGPKLLIQFQNNGVVDDSQLPKDRFSAERLKGVDSTLKIQPAKLEDSAVYLCAGREGGDGYTFGSGTRLTVV.

The chain joins TRBV7-8 to TRBJ2-7, with 12 bases identical to TRBD2. Germline trimming cut 6 bases from V and 5 bases from J; bases unmatched to any gene: 8. This CDR3 region has 15 residues. Germline V gene sequence: CDR1 SGHVS, CDR2 FQNEAQ. CDR3 bases: TGTGCCAGCAGTCCAACTAGCGGGAGGAACCACGAGCAGTACTTC. It codes for CASSPTSGRNHEQYF.

This clone was recorded once. The V gene is TRBV29-1, the J gene TRBJ1-4; D gene unclear. There are 11 residues in the CDR3. The germline V gene has CDR1 SQVTM and CDR2 ANQGSEA. V was trimmed by 2 bases and J by 8 bases, leaving 6 bases between them. The CDR3 loop is CSVEYGEKLFF. The CDR3 DNA sequence: TGCAGCGTTGAATACGGGGAAAAACTGTTTTTT.

The chain carries TRBV30 and TRBJ1-1; D is undetermined. The germline CDR1 and CDR2 sequences are GTSNPN and SVGIG (reference sequence). This CDR3 is built from 13 residues. Trimming took off 2 bases at V and 4 bases at J, with 11 bases between the two ends. In nucleotides, the CDR3 is TGTGCCTGGAGTCAGACCCGGAGCACTGAAGCTTTCTTT. This codes for CAWSQTRSTEAFF.

The chain employs TRBV10-3 and TRBJ2-3, with 12 nucleotides matching TRBD2. The V gene's germline CDR1 is ENHRY and CDR2 SYGVKD. The ends lost 6 bases at V and 3 bases at J; junction bases unmatched: 10. CDR3 size: 17 residues. CDR3 sequence (DNA): TGTGCCATCAGGGTACGGACTAGCGGGGAGAGGACAGATACGCAGTATTTT. Protein sequence: CAIRVRTSGERTDTQYF.

The V and J genes are TRBV9 and TRBJ2-1, with 7 bases identical to TRBD2. The CDR3 length is 17 residues. J was trimmed by 0 bases and V by 2 bases; bases with no gene match: 8. Per germline, CDR1 SGDLS and CDR2 YYNGEE. DNA of the CDR3: TGTGCCAGCAGCGTTACCCCTAGCGGTGACTCCTACAATGAGCAGTTCTTC. As protein: CASSVTPSGDSYNEQFF.

This rearrangement joins TRBV2 to TRBJ1-4; D may be TRBD1 (6 bases). The V and J ends lost 5 bases and 8 bases respectively, with 15 bases between them. The CDR3 runs 14 residues. Germline V gene data show CDR1 as SNHLY and CDR2 as FYNNEI. The CDR3 loop is CASSRTAAYEKLFF. The CDR3 DNA sequence: TGTGCCAGCAGTCGGACAGCGGCATACGAAAAACTGTTTTTT.

The V and J genes are TRBV7-8 and TRBJ2-1; tentative D call: TRBD2 (5 bases). V lost 2 bases, J lost 6 bases, and 14 bases lay in between. This CDR3 comprises 15 residues. Germline lookup yields CDR1 SGHVS and CDR2 FQNEAQ. CDR3 residues: CASSLRAREGNEQFF. In DNA, the CDR3 is TGTGCCAGCAGCTTAAGGGCAAGAGAGGGCAATGAGCAGTTCTTC.

The gene calls are TRBV7-8 and TRBJ2-1; 8 bases match TRBD1. There are 16 residues in the CDR3. CDR1 is SGHVS, CDR2 FQNEAQ, per germline. The trim removed 1 base at V and 6 bases at J, leaving 8 bases unmatched. CDR3: CASSLGQGPPPNEQFF. The CDR3 DNA sequence: TGTGCCAGCAGCTTAGGACAGGGGCCGCCCCCCAATGAGCAGTTCTTC.

V is TRBV29-1 and J is TRBJ1-2; TRBD1 is a possible D gene (5 bases). The CDR3 extends over 14 amino acids. With 7 bases removed from V and 2 bases from J, the gap between germline ends came to 17 bases. Germline CDR1 is SQVTM and CDR2 is ANQGSEA. CDR3: CSGGGDGGNYGYTF. The CDR3 DNA reads as TGCAGCGGCGGGGGAGACGGGGGGAACTATGGCTACACCTTC.

The chain links TRBV27 to TRBJ2-7, with a possible D match to TRBD2 (5 bases). The CDR3 consists of 14 residues. Trimming removed 6 bases from V and 0 bases from J, with 12 bases in between. Germline assignment: CDR1 MNHEY and CDR2 SMNVEV (reference sequence). DNA for the CDR3: TGTGCCAGCAGAGGCGGGTCGAGCTCCTACGAGCAGTACTTC. Its translation: CASRGGSSSYEQYF.

This CDR3 reads CASSLGAGGDNEQFF. CDR3 DNA: TGCGCCAGCAGCCTGGGGGCGGGAGGGGACAATGAGCAGTTCTTC. J is TRBJ2-1 and V is TRBV5-1; the match to TRBD2 covers 9 bases. CDR3 length: 15 residues. Losses at the gene ends were 4 bases for V and 5 bases for J; bases not matched to a gene: 7. Germline loops: CDR1 SGHRS, CDR2 YFSETQ. Full variable domain (remainder filled in from reference TRBV5-1 and TRBJ2-1): KAGVTQTPRYLIKTRGQQVTLSCSPISGHRSVSWYQQTPGQGLQFLFEYFSETQRNKGNFPGRFSGRQFSNSRSEMNVSTLELGDSALYLCASSLGAGGDNEQFFGPGTRLTVL.